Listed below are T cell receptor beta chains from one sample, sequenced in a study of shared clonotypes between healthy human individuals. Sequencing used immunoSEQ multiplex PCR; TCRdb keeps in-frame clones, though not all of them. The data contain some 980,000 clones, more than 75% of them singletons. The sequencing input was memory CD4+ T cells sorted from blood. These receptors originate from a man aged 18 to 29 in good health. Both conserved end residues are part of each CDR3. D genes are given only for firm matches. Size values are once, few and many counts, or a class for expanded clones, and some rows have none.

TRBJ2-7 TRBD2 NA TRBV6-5 TGTGCCAGCAGTTTAGCGGGAGGTTACGAGCAGTACTTC CASSLAGGYEQYF
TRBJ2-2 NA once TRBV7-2 TGTGCCAGCAGCTTAGGGGGATCCGGGGAGCTGTTTTTT CASSLGGSGELFF
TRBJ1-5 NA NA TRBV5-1 TGCGCCAGCAGCTTGATGGCAGGCACCAATCAGCCCCAGCATTTT CASSLMAGTNQPQHF
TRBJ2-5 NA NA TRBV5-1 TGCGCCAGCAGCTTGGGACCGCCGGGGGTGGAGACCCAGTACTTC CASSLGPPGVETQYF
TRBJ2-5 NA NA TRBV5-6 TGTGCCAGCAGCTTGGCGAAGGGGAAGGTAGAGACCCAGTACTTC CASSLAKGKVETQYF
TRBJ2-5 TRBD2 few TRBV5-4 TGTGCCAGCAGCCGCCCTAGCGGGGGGGCCGAGGAGACCCAGTACTTC CASSRPSGGAEETQYF
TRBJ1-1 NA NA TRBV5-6 TGTGCCAGCAGACCGGACAGGAACACTGAAGCTTTCTTT CASRPDRNTEAFF
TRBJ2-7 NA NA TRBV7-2 TGTGCCAGCAGTCGTACTAACAGGGACGAGCAGTACTTC CASSRTNRDEQYF
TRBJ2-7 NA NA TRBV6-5 TGTGCCAGCAGTTACTCGAGCCGTATGGGGCTAAATCGGCAGTACTTC CASSYSSRMGLNRQYF
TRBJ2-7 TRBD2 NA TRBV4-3 TGCGCCAGCAGCCAAGGGACTAGCGGGAGAGCCGGCGAGCAGTACTTC CASSQGTSGRAGEQYF
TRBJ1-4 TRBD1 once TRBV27 TGTGCCAGCAGACCCAGGGGGCCTAATGAAAAACTGTTTTTT CASRPRGPNEKLFF
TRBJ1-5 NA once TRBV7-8 TGTGCCAGCAGCTTAGCGTCCGGGAACAATCAGCCCCAGCATTTT CASSLASGNNQPQHF
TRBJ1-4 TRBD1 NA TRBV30 TGTGCCTGGAGAAGCCACGGGGGACAGGAAAAACTGTTTTTT CAWRSHGGQEKLFF
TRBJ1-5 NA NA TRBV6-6 TGTGCCACCGCGACGGGTAGCAATCAGCCCCAGCATTTT CATATGSNQPQHF
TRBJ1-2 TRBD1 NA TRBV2 TGTGCCAGCACTTGGACAGGGACTGGCGGCTACACCTTC CASTWTGTGGYTF
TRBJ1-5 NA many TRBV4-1 TGCGCCAGCAGCCAAGTAGGGACGGCGCAGCCCCAGCATTTT CASSQVGTAQPQHF
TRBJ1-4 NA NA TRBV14 TGTGCCAGCAGCCAATTCGGAAAACTGTTTTTT CASSQFGKLFF
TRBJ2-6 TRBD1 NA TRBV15 TGTGCCACTTTGGACAGGGGGGCCCCTGGGGCCAACGTCCTGACTTTC CATLDRGAPGANVLTF
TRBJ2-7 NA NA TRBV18 TGTGCCAGCTCACCGCTCGGCCCAACCGGGTCCGCCGAGCAGTACTTC CASSPLGPTGSAEQYF
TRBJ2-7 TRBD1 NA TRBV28 TGTGCCAGCAGTTTAACAGGGGGCGAGCAGTACTTC CASSLTGGEQYF
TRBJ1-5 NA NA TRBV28 TGTGCCAGCGCGGATCAAAATCAGCCCCAGCATTTT CASADQNQPQHF
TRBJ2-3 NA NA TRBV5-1 TGCGCCAGCAGCTTTGGGGTGGGGACAGATACGCAGTATTTT CASSFGVGTDTQYF
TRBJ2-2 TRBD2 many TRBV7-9 TGTGCCAGCAGCCGGAGCGGGGGTTACTTTACCGGGGAGCTGTTTTTT CASSRSGGYFTGELFF
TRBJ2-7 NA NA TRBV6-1 TGTGCCAGCAGTGAAGCTTTGAAAGGGGGCTCCTACGAGCAGTACTTC CASSEALKGGSYEQYF
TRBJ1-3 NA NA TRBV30 TGTGCCTGGAGTCCAGGGAGGGCCTCTGGAAACACCATATATTTT CAWSPGRASGNTIYF
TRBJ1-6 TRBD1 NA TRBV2 TGTGCCAGCAGCTCGCGGACAGGGGATTCACCCCTCCACTTT CASSSRTGDSPLHF
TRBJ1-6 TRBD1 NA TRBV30 TGTGCCTGGAGTACAAACAGGGGGAATTCACCCCTCCACTTT CAWSTNRGNSPLHF
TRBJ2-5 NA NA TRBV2 TGTGCCAGCAGTGAAGCTACGGCCCAAGAGACCCAGTACTTC CASSEATAQETQYF
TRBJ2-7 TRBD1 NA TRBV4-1 TGCGCCAGCAGCCGGGACCAGGGGGCGAGCTCCTACGAGCAGTACTTC CASSRDQGASSYEQYF